The present T cell receptor beta chain was sequenced within a study of T-cell reconstitution after alpha-beta-depleted transplantation in children. This sample's TCRbeta library carried unique molecular identifier barcodes. TCRdb re-analysed the PCR reads in MiXCR, keeping a single row per CDR3 protein. Found here are almost 400,000 distinct CDR3 sequences, 20% of them singletons; the top ten hold approximately 3.9%. This clonotype came up a few times. Trimming cost V 1 base and J 7 bases, with 12 bases left between them. The CDR3 extends over 14 amino acids. This clonotype was obtained from a human donor who donated a stem cell graft to a child with acute myeloid leukemia. This chain links TRBV12-3 or TRBV12-4 with TRBJ2-3, with D tentatively TRBD1 (5 bases). Sample: PBMCs from the stem cell graft donor, taken from the stem cell graft. CDR3: CASSLGTGRNTQYF. The CDR3 bases are TGTGCCAGCAGTTTAGGAACAGGTAGAAATACGCAGTATTTT.